The 9 T cell receptor beta chains given below trace back to one sample, sequenced in a study of blood T cells in healthy people across ages. Together with a sample-barcoded 5' primer, a J-beta primer mix was included in a second PCR lasting about 6 to 11 cycles. Each CDR3 protein gets one entry after TCRdb re-called the 5' RACE reads with MiXCR. In the table there are 1.5 million or so distinct CDR3 sequences, roughly 43% of which are singletons. The sequenced material came from blood. All receptors come from a woman aged 18-29 years in good health.

The chain links TRBV9 to TRBJ1-3, with D unresolved. This CDR3 has 14 amino acids. V shed 6 bases and J shed 4 bases, with 14 bases lying between them. Germline loops: CDR1 SGDLS, CDR2 YYNGEE. The CDR3 nucleotides are TGTGCCAGCACCAAAGGAGGGAGGGGAAACACCATATATTTT. Amino acids: CASTKGGRGNTIYF. The whole variable domain, remainder taken from reference TRBV9 and TRBJ1-3, is DSGVTQTPKHLITATGQRVTLRCSPRSGDLSVYWYQQSLDQGLQFLIQYYNGEERAKGNILERFSAQQFPDLHSELNLSSLELGDSALYFCASTKGGRGNTIYFGEGSWLTVV.

This clonotype appeared a few times. The gene calls are TRBV5-6 and TRBJ1-2, with 9 bases aligning to TRBD1. Germline CDR1 is SGHDT and CDR2 is YYEEEE. This CDR3 is built from 15 residues. The V gene end was trimmed by 3 bases and the J gene end by 1 base; junction bases not matched to a gene: 4. CDR3 sequence: CASSYRDRDNYGYTF. The CDR3 bases are TGTGCCAGCAGCTACCGGGACAGGGATAACTATGGCTACACCTTC.

Points on this clonotype: It is unclear where the CDR3 begins or ends on the DNA, so no DNA is shown, and the CDR3 is as TCRdb lists it. This chain joins TRBV29-1 and TRBJ2-5; no DNA check was done on the table's D call, TRBD1. Per germline, CDR1 SQVTM and CDR2 ANQGSEA. The length of the CDR3 is 11 amino acids, counting both ends. This CDR3 reads CSVDFGTGSYF.

J is TRBJ2-1 and V is TRBV28, with 7 bases fitting TRBD2. Matching the DNA end better, TRBJ2-7 makes the J call doubtful. Germline V CDR1 and CDR2: MDHEN, SYDVKM. The CDR3 runs 16 residues. The CDR3 sequence: CASSHPGGSSYNEQYF. CDR3 in DNA: TGTGCCAGCAGCCACCCTGGCGGGAGCTCCTACAATGAGCAGTACTTC.

The rearrangement uses TRBV5-1 and TRBJ2-1; TRBD1 might be the D (5 bases). Trimming shortened V by 0 bases and J by 12 bases, and 10 bases separated the two germline ends. This CDR3 spans 12 amino acids. Germline assignment: CDR1 SGHRS and CDR2 YFSETQ. DNA of the CDR3: TGCGCCAGCAGCTTGGATCTCCAGGGGCAGTTCTTC. Its translation is CASSLDLQGQFF.

V gene TRBV20-1 combines with J gene TRBJ2-5, with TRBD2 matching 10 bases. The tail of the sequence fits TRBJ2-7 better, so the J call may be wrong. The CDR3 contains 16 residues. Germline CDR1 DFQATT, CDR2 SNEGSKA (reference sequence). The CDR3 sequence is CSARDSASGSIYEQYF. The CDR3 DNA follows: TGCAGTGCTAGAGATTCGGCTAGCGGGAGTATCTACGAGCAGTACTTC.

The chain links TRBV5-1 to TRBJ1-2; tentative D call: TRBD1 (5 bases). Trimming removed 4 bases from V and 8 bases from J, with 15 bases in between. CDR1 is SGHRS, CDR2 YFSETQ, per germline. The CDR3 runs 13 residues. The CDR3 here is CASSVGTAKGYTF. The CDR3 DNA follows: TGCGCCAGCAGCGTCGGGACCGCGAAGGGCTACACCTTC.

Details on this clonotype: Germline and junction disagree at one end, which may indicate a read error. The CDR3, as DNA: TGTGTCAGCAGCTTAAACTTTCGAGGGGAGCTGTTTTTT. It specifies CVSSLNFRGELFF. The genes are TRBV5-6 and TRBJ2-2; D unclear. The CDR3 spans 13 residues. Germline CDR1 and CDR2: SGHDT and YYEEEE.

V usage is TRBV7-2 and J usage is TRBJ2-3; 9 nucleotides agree with TRBD2. V lost 5 bases to trimming and J lost 9 bases; unmatched junction nucleotides: 9. CDR3 length equals 14 residues. Germline loops: CDR1 SGHTA, CDR2 FQGNSA. This chain's CDR3 is CASSPSGRHDTQYF. The CDR3 region has the DNA TGTGCCAGCAGCCCAAGCGGGAGGCACGACACGCAGTATTTT.